What follows is one T cell receptor beta chain and its context. The data are from a study of blood T cell repertoires in COVID-19. Study-wide context: Spain, Italy and the United States supplied samples that represented acute and convalescent COVID-19. PBMCs, B-cell-depleted T cells, or T cells provided the cDNA or gDNA that made up the material.

Methods used by the authors: Reference gene primer amplification yielded estimated nucleated cell counts. Profiled with immunoSEQ multiplex PCR; TCRdb holds only in-frame clones, not every one. V and J calls plus clone size are reproduced from that table; the DNA served to infer D and trimming. The sample includes 150,000 to 200,000 clones, around 80% of them seen just once. Those enrolled in Seattle joined during active infection and were followed longitudinally afterward. With V trimmed by 5 bases and J by 3 bases, 6 bases remained unmatched. Germline V gene lookup returns CDR1 SGHDT and CDR2 YYEEEE. This CDR3 has 14 amino acids.

The chain couples TRBV5-6 to TRBJ2-7, with TRBD2 identical over 9 bases. This receptor was identified in a woman over 75 with COVID-19, enrolled during active disease. What was sequenced was peripheral blood. The CDR3: CASRLLAGSYEQYF. For the CDR3, the DNA is TGTGCCAGCAGGTTGCTAGCGGGGAGCTACGAGCAGTACTTC.